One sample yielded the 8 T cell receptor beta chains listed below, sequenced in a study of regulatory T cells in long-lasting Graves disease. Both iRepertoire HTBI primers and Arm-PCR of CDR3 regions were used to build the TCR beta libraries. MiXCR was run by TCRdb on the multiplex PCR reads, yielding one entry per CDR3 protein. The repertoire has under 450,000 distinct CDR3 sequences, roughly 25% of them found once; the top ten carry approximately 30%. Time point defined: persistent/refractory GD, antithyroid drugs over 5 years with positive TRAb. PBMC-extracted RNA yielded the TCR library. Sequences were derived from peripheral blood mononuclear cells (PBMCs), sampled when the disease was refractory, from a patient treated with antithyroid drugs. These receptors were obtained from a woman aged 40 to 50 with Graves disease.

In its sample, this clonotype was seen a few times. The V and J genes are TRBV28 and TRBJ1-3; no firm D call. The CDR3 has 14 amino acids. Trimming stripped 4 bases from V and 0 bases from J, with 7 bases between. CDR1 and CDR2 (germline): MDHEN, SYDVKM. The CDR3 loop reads CASSWAISGNTIYF. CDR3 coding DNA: TGTGCCAGCAGTTGGGCGATCTCTGGAAACACCATATATTTT.

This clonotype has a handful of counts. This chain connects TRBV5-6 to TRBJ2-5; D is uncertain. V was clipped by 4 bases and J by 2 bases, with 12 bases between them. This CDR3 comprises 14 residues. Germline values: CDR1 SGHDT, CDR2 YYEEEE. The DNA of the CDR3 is TGTGCCAGCAGCCCTACTCCCAATCAAGAGACCCAGTACTTC. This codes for CASSPTPNQETQYF.

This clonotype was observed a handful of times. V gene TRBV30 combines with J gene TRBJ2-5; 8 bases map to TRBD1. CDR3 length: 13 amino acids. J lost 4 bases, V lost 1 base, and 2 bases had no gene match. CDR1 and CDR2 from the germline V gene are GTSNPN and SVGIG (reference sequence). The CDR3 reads CAWSAGQGETQYF. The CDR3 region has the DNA TGTGCCTGGAGTGCCGGACAGGGAGAGACCCAGTACTTC.

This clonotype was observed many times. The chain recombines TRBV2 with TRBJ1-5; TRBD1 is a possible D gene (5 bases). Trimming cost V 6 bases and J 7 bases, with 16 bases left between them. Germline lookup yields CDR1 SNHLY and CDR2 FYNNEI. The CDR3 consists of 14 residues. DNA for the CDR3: TGTGCCAGCAGGGGGGTGATGAAGGGGCAGCCCCAGCATTTT. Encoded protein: CASRGVMKGQPQHF.

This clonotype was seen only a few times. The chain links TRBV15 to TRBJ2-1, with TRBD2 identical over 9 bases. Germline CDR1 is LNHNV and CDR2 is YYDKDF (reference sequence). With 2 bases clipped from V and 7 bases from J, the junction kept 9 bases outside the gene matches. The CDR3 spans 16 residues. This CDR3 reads CATSRILAGTRNEQFF. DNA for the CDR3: TGTGCCACCAGCAGAATTCTAGCGGGGACACGGAATGAGCAGTTCTTC. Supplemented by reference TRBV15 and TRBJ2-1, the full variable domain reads DAMVIQNPRYQVTQFGKPVTLSCSQTLNHNVMYWYQQKSSQAPKLLFHYYDKDFNNEADTPDNFQSRRPNTSFCFLDIRSPGLGDTAMYLCATSRILAGTRNEQFFGPGTRLTVL.

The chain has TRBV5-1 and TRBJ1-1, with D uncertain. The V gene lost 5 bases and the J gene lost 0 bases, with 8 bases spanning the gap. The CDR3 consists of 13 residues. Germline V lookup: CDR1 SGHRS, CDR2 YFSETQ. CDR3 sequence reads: CASSNGLNTEAFF. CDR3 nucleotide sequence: TGCGCCAGCAGTAACGGTTTGAACACTGAAGCTTTCTTT.

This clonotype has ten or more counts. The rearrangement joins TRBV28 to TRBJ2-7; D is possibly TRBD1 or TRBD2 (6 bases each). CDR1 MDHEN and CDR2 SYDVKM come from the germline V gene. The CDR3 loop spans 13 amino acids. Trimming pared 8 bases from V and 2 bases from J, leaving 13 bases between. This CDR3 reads CASRETGTYEQYF. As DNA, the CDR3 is TGTGCCAGCCGGGAGACAGGTACCTACGAGCAGTACTTC.

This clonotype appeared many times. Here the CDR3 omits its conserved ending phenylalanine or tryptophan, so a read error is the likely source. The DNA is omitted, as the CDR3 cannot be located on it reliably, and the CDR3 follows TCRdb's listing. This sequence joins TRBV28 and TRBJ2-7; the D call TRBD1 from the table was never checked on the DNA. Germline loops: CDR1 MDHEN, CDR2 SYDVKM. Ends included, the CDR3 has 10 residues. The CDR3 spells CASSNRDRVT.